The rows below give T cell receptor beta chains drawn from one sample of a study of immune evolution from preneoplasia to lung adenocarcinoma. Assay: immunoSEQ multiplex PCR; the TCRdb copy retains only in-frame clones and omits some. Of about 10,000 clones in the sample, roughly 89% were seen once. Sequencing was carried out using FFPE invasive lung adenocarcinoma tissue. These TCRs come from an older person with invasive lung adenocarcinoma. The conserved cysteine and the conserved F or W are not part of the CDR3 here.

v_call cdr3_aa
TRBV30 AWSSSLTSGQETQY
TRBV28 ASSSPVLAGGSLTGELF
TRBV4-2 ASSLEGGGTDTQY
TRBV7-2 ASSLGPQGARTGV
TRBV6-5 ASSYPGENTEAF
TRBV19 ASSNQARGAQY
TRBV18 ASSPGETQY
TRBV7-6 ASSLGNPYEQY
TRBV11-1 ASSLGLAVNEQF
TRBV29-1 SVETDRGQYEQY
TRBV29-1 SVNIPVRGQLFYNEQF